Below, 2 T cell receptor beta chains from the same sample are listed, as sequenced in a study of blood T cell repertoires in COVID-19. Sequencing used immunoSEQ multiplex PCR; TCRdb keeps in-frame clones, though not all of them. The sample holds 64,000 or so clones, 86% seen once. The specimen sequenced was peripheral blood. These receptors all stem from a man in his forties with acute or convalescent COVID-19.

The chain combines TRBV27 with TRBJ1-2; 12 nucleotides line up with TRBD1. Germline-derived CDR1 and CDR2 are MNHEY and SMNVEV (reference sequence). The CDR3 spans 16 residues. Trimming cost V 6 bases and J 4 bases; bases outside gene matches: 9. In DNA, the CDR3 is TGTGCCAGCAGATTGACCGGGACAGGGGGCATCTATGGCTACACCTTC. It is translated as CASRLTGTGGIYGYTF.

The rearrangement uses TRBV5-8 and TRBJ1-1, with 9 bases lining up with TRBD1. J was trimmed by 4 bases and V by 2 bases; bases with no gene match: 9. This CDR3 is built from 16 residues. Per the germline V gene, CDR1 is SGHTS and CDR2 is YDEGEE. The CDR3 DNA is TGTGCCAGCAGCTTTTACGGGGACAGGGCGACCACTGAAGCTTTCTTT. Protein sequence: CASSFYGDRATTEAFF. The full variable domain, rest sourced from reference TRBV5-8 and TRBJ1-1, is EAGVTQSPTHLIKTRGQQATLRCSPISGHTSVYWYQQALGLGLQFLLWYDEGEERNRGNFPPRFSGRQFPNYSSELNVNALELEDSALYLCASSFYGDRATTEAFFGQGTRLTVV.